The T cell receptor beta chain under discussion was sequenced for a study of blood T cell repertoires in COVID-19. As for the study in general: Collection of acute and convalescent COVID-19 samples took place in the United States, Italy and Spain. T cells, B-cell-depleted T cells, or PBMCs supplied cDNA or gDNA.

Germline CDR1 and CDR2: SGHVS and FNYEAQ. J was trimmed by 3 bases and V by 5 bases; bases with no gene match: 11. This CDR3 spans 18 amino acids. Authors' analysis steps: Estimation of nucleated cell counts relied on the amplification of reference gene primers. Produced via immunoSEQ multiplex PCR; TCRdb's table is partial and in-frame only. From that table come the V and J calls and clone size; the DNA was used to work out D and trimming. Found here are about 120,000 clones, roughly 88% of them singletons; the top ten hold approximately 1.1%. The chain combines TRBV7-6 with TRBJ2-3; 13 nucleotides line up with TRBD2. The origin of this receptor is a woman of 80 years or more with acute or convalescent COVID-19. Material for sequencing was peripheral blood. DNA for the CDR3: TGTGCCAGCAGCCCCCTTACTAGCGGGGGGGCCGGAACAGATACGCAGTATTTT. Its translation is CASSPLTSGGAGTDTQYF.